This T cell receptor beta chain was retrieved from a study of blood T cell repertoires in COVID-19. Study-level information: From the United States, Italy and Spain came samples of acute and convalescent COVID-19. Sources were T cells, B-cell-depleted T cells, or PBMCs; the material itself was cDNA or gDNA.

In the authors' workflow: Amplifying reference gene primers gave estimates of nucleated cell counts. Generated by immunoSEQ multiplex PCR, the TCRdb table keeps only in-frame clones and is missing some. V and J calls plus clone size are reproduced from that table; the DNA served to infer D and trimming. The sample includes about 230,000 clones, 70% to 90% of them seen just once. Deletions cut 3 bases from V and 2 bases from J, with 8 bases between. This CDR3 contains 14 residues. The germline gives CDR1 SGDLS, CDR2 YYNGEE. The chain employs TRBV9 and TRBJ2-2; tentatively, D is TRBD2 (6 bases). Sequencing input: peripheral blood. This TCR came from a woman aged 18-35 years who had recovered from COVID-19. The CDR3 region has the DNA TGTGCCAGCAGCGGCGGGGTCAACACCGGGGAGCTGTTTTTT. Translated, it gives CASSGGVNTGELFF.